Listed below are T cell receptor beta chains from one sample, sequenced in a study of response to subunit inactivated influenza vaccine. TCRdb used MiXCR to reprocess the RT-PCR reads, holding one entry per CDR3 protein. The table lists under 850,000 distinct CDR3 sequences, approximately 17% of them singletons. Sequences were derived from PBMCs from blood, sampled roughly 5 days after vaccination. These receptors all stem from a man in his forties or fifties who received an inactivated influenza vaccine. The CDR3 runs from the conserved cysteine through the conserved F or W. A D gene is named only where the DNA matches it firmly. The size field is filled for only some rows; it gives once, few, many or a size class.

TRBV29-1	few	TRBD2	TRBJ2-1	TGCAGCCTAGGGACTAGCGCAACCAATGAGCAGTTCTTC	CSLGTSATNEQFF
TRBV7-9	-	-	TRBJ2-5	TGTGCCAGCAGCTTCCCCGTGGGCTATCGAGGAGAGACCCAGTACTTC	CASSFPVGYRGETQYF
TRBV10-3	few	TRBD2	TRBJ2-7	TGTGCCACCCGACTAGCGGGGTCCTACGAGCAGTACTTC	CATRLAGSYEQYF
TRBV4-2	few	TRBD2	TRBJ2-2	TGTGCCAGCAGCCCCACTAGCGGGGGGGCCAATGACGGGGAGCTGTTTTTT	CASSPTSGGANDGELFF
TRBV10-3	-	TRBD1	TRBJ2-7	TGTGCCATCAGTGATCTAGGGACAGGCGTTTACGAGCAGTACTTC	CAISDLGTGVYEQYF
TRBV7-3	-	TRBD1	TRBJ2-3	TGTGCCAGCAGCTACGGACAGGGTGGGACAGATACGCAGTATTTT	CASSYGQGGTDTQYF
TRBV12-3/TRBV12-4	few	-	TRBJ2-7	TGTGCCAGCAGCCAGGGGGGGTTGTCCTACGAGCAGTACTTC	CASSQGGLSYEQYF
TRBV6-1	-	TRBD1	TRBJ2-1	TGTGCCAGCAGCTCCGGGACAGCCTCCTACAATGAGCAGTTCTTC	CASSSGTASYNEQFF
TRBV6-5	few	TRBD1	TRBJ2-7	TGTGCCGTCGAACAGGGGATAAAGCAGTACTTC	CAVEQGIKQYF
TRBV24-1	once	TRBD1	TRBJ2-2	TGTGCCACCAGTGACCTTGACAGGGGGGCCGGGGAGCTGTTTTTT	CATSDLDRGAGELFF
TRBV28	few	TRBD1	TRBJ2-7	TGTGCCAGCAGCCTGGACAGGGCCCCCCACGAGCAGTACTTC	CASSLDRAPHEQYF
TRBV3-1	few	-	TRBJ2-7	TGTGCCAGCCGAAAATGGGGAGCTGACGAGCAGTACTTC	CASRKWGADEQYF
TRBV3-1	few	TRBD2	TRBJ2-3	TGTGCCAGCAGCCAAGGAAGCGGGGTTAGCACAGATACGCAGTATTTT	CASSQGSGVSTDTQYF
TRBV12-3/TRBV12-4	many	-	TRBJ2-7	TGTGCCAGCAGTTTAGGAGCGGAAGTCTACGAGCAGTACTTC	CASSLGAEVYEQYF
TRBV7-2	-	-	TRBJ2-5	TGTGCCAGCAGCCGGACTTATTTCGTGGGAGAGACCCAGTACTTC	CASSRTYFVGETQYF
TRBV2	-	-	TRBJ1-5	TGTGCCAGCATGGAGATCGGGTGGGCAGGTCAGCCCCAGCATTTT	CASMEIGWAGQPQHF
TRBV7-8	few	TRBD2	TRBJ2-7	TGTGCCAGCAGCCCCTGGGCGGGAGGGGACGAGCAGTACTTC	CASSPWAGGDEQYF
TRBV4-1	-	-	TRBJ1-5	TGCGCCAGCAGCTATCCTCCTGGGGGCGGCAATCAGCCCCAGCATTTT	CASSYPPGGGNQPQHF
TRBV12-3/TRBV12-4	few	-	TRBJ1-1	TGTGCCAGCAGTTTATGGGCCAACACTGAAGCTTTCTTT	CASSLWANTEAFF
TRBV7-2	few	-	TRBJ2-5	TGTGCCAGCAGCCTATGGACTGGCCAGGGGGGGACCCAGTACTTC	CASSLWTGQGGTQYF
TRBV7-2	-	TRBD2	TRBJ2-4	TGTGCCAGCAGCTTATTAGCGGGAGTCGGGACCAAAAACATTCAGTACTTC	CASSLLAGVGTKNIQYF
TRBV20-1	-	-	TRBJ2-1	TGCAGTGCTAGTCGTGAGTGGCAGTTCTTC	CSASREWQFF
TRBV11-1	-	TRBD2	TRBJ2-1	TGTGCCAGCAGGATAGGGTGGGAGGGCCGGAATGAGCAGTTCTTC	CASRIGWEGRNEQFF
TRBV4-3	-	TRBD2	TRBJ2-1	TGCGCCAGCAGCCAAGATCGGCCTAGCGGGAGCCCTTACAATGAGCAGTTCTTC	CASSQDRPSGSPYNEQFF
TRBV5-5	few	TRBD2	TRBJ2-1	TGTGCCAGCAGCCCTGGCCCTAGCGGGAACTACAATGAGCAGTTCTTC	CASSPGPSGNYNEQFF
TRBV10-3	many	-	TRBJ2-1	TGTGCCACCCGGGACTTAAATGAGCAGTTCTTC	CATRDLNEQFF
TRBV7-2	-	-	TRBJ1-5	TGTGCCAGCAGCTTATATGAGTATGGAGCAAGCAATCAGCCCCAGCATTTT	CASSLYEYGASNQPQHF
TRBV29-1	-	-	TRBJ1-2	TGCAGCGTCGCAGCCTCGGGAGGGAATGGCTACACCTTC	CSVAASGGNGYTF
TRBV5-1	many	TRBD1	TRBJ1-2	TGCGCCAGCAGCTCGACAGGGGCGTACTATGGCTACACCTTC	CASSSTGAYYGYTF
TRBV6-5	-	-	TRBJ2-7	TGTGCCAGCAGTTACCGGGGCAGGGGCTACGAGCAGTACTTC	CASSYRGRGYEQYF
TRBV12-3/TRBV12-4	few	-	TRBJ1-1	TGTGCCACCAAGGCCGGTTGGGGGGGCACTGAAGCTTTCTTT	CATKAGWGGTEAFF
TRBV7-8	-	-	TRBJ2-3	TGTGCCAGCAGCCTACATAGTCCCACAGATACGCAGTATTTT	CASSLHSPTDTQYF
TRBV5-1	once	-	TRBJ2-1	TGCGCCAGCAGCACAGACCCCAGCGCAGGCGCCCAGTTCTTC	CASSTDPSAGAQFF
TRBV9	-	-	TRBJ2-5	TGTGCCAGCAGCCCCCTAGCGAGGGAGACCCAGTACTTC	CASSPLARETQYF
TRBV6-5	many	-	TRBJ1-1	TGTGCCAGCAGTTACTCCGGCAGTAACACTGAAGCTTTCTTT	CASSYSGSNTEAFF
TRBV7-2	few	TRBD2	TRBJ2-3	TGTGCCAGCAGCTTAGCGCTGAGCGGGACCTTGGATACGCAGTATTTT	CASSLALSGTLDTQYF
TRBV27	few	-	TRBJ1-6	TGTGCCAGCAGTTTAAACGGAGGAAACAATTCACCCCTCCACTTT	CASSLNGGNNSPLHF
TRBV20-1	-	-	TRBJ1-2	TGCAGTGCTAGAACCGGGTTCCCCCTATTCGGCTACACCTTC	CSARTGFPLFGYTF
TRBV7-6	few	-	TRBJ1-3	TGTGCCAGCAGCTTAGTTTCGGGTATCTCTGGAAACACCATATATTTT	CASSLVSGISGNTIYF
TRBV6-1	few	-	TRBJ2-7	TGTGCCAGCAGAAGTCAACGGACGGGTAACTCCTACGAGCAGTACTTC	CASRSQRTGNSYEQYF
TRBV15	-	TRBD1	TRBJ2-3	TGTGCCACCAGCTCGCCGGACAGGCGATCGAACACAGATACGCAGTATTTT	CATSSPDRRSNTDTQYF
TRBV7-9	once	TRBD1	TRBJ1-1	TGTGCCAGCAGCTTTGATTTTCCGGGACAGGGTGAAGCTTTCTTT	CASSFDFPGQGEAFF
TRBV12-3/TRBV12-4	-	TRBD1	TRBJ1-1	TGTGCCAGCATTTTGACAGGGGGGACTGAAGCTTTCTTT	CASILTGGTEAFF
TRBV12-3/TRBV12-4	-	-	TRBJ2-3	TGTGCCAGCAGTTTAATGGTTTTCACAGATACGCTGTATTTT	CASSLMVFTDTLYF
TRBV7-2	-	-	TRBJ2-1	TGTGCCAGCAGCTCCAGAGACCGACTCTACAATGAGCAGTTCTTC	CASSSRDRLYNEQFF
TRBV20-1	few	-	TRBJ2-1	TGCAGTGCGGCCGGAGACAAATCCTACAATGAGCAGTTCTTC	CSAAGDKSYNEQFF
TRBV6-1	few	-	TRBJ2-1	TGTGCCAGCAGTGATAGCCCCATAGCCATAAGCTCCTACAATGAGCAGTTCTTC	CASSDSPIAISSYNEQFF